Given below is one T cell receptor (beta chain) in context. Its antigen is not known. Method: immunoSEQ multiplex PCR; TCRdb's copy keeps in-frame clones and lacks some. This sample yields 70,000 to 95,000 clones, of which roughly 80% are seen a single time; around 1.5% belongs to the top ten. The data stem from a study of vaccination effects on CD4 cells after COVID-19. Per the germline V gene, CDR1 is SGHDT and CDR2 is YYEEEE. V was shortened by 0 bases and J by 0 bases, with 7 bases between the two germline ends. There are 14 residues in the CDR3. Pools of viral peptides were used by the ViraFEST assay to expand antigen-specific CD4+ T cells ahead of sequencing. Isolation of CD4+ T cells took place after about 10 days of culture. On day 3 and again on day 7, half the medium was replaced with IL-2 medium.

This receptor was identified in a human donor who received a COVID-19 vaccine. This specimen was CD4+ T cells from PBMCs cultured with HCoV-229E spike peptides, taken before COVID-19 vaccination. The chain combines TRBV5-6 with TRBJ2-7; tentatively, D is TRBD1 (6 bases). The CDR3 spells CASSLVDSSYEQYV. CDR3 DNA: TGTGCCAGCAGCTTGGTGGACAGCTCCTACGAGCAGTACGTC.